This record looks at one T cell receptor beta chain sequence and its context. The antigen is undetermined. This record belongs to a study of T cell responses to AZD1222 COVID-19 vaccine. General observations from the study: It was only 6 or 7 AZD1222 recipients who were seropositive at baseline. Donors skewed white British and female; clonal diversity was possibly underestimated.

Generated by immunoSEQ multiplex PCR, the TCRdb table keeps only in-frame clones and is missing some. The sample has over 45,000 clones; more than 70% are singletons. V shed 0 bases, J shed 0 bases, and the junction held 10 bases outside the gene matches. This CDR3 region has 19 residues. Germline V gene data show CDR1 as SGDLS and CDR2 as YYNGEE. This chain connects TRBV9 to TRBJ2-1; the match to TRBD2 covers 9 bases. This sequence originates from an adult in good health. The input for sequencing was peripheral blood, taken on day 0 of MenACWY control vaccination. The CDR3 DNA sequence: TGTGCCAGCAGCGTAGCTACTGGGGGTAGCGGGAGCTCCTACAATGAGCAGTTCTTC. Amino acid sequence: CASSVATGGSGSSYNEQFF.